This T cell receptor beta chain came from a study of blood T cell repertoires in COVID-19. This CDR3 has 14 amino acids. Germline V gene lookup returns CDR1 LNHDA and CDR2 SQIVND (reference sequence). V was pared by 7 bases and J by 1 base, with 13 bases between. The assay was immunoSEQ multiplex PCR, and TCRdb's table has in-frame clones only and misses some. The sample lists tens of thousands of clones, about 86% occurring once. The chain carries TRBV19 and TRBJ1-1; D uncertain. Sequences were obtained from peripheral blood. This TCR came from a woman aged 60-70 years with acute or convalescent COVID-19. CDR3 protein: CASTHLGGNTEAFF. DNA of the CDR3: TGTGCCAGTACCCATTTGGGAGGGAACACTGAAGCTTTCTTT.